The 18 T cell receptor beta chains presented below share a single source sample, sequenced in a study of blood T cell repertoires in COVID-19. Assay: immunoSEQ multiplex PCR; the TCRdb copy retains only in-frame clones and omits some. The sample lists over 70,000 clones, about 80% occurring once. Specimen: peripheral blood. The receptors stem from a human donor in a cohort sampled during active COVID-19.

The J gene is TRBJ1-4, the V gene TRBV5-6, with D maybe TRBD1 (5 bases). Trimming took 4 bases from V and 8 from J, leaving 18 bases between them. The CDR3 contains 15 residues. Germline CDR1 and CDR2: SGHDT and YYEEEE. As DNA, the CDR3 is TGTGCCAGCAGCGACTTGAAAAGGGGCGGCGAAAAACTGTTTTTT. Translating gives CASSDLKRGGEKLFF.

This clone has only one observation. The chain combines TRBV10-2 with TRBJ2-2, with D possibly TRBD1 on 5 matching bases. The CDR3 extends over 13 amino acids. Trimming stripped 3 bases from V and 3 bases from J, with 5 bases between. The germline V gene encodes CDR1 WSHSY and CDR2 SAAADI. The CDR3, as DNA: TGCGCCAGCAGTGAACAGGACACCGGGGAGCTGTTTTTT. Translating gives CASSEQDTGELFF.

The chain uses TRBV7-9 and TRBJ1-6, with TRBD1 matching over 7 bases. Looked up from germline, CDR1 is SEHNR and CDR2 is FQNEAQ (reference sequence). The CDR3 runs to 14 residues. Unmatched junction bases numbered 3, after V lost 1 base and J lost 9 bases. The CDR3 nucleotides are TGTGCCAGCAGCTTAGGGCAGGGGGGTTCACCCCTCCACTTT. Translating gives CASSLGQGGSPLHF.

V usage is TRBV19 and J usage is TRBJ2-7; 8 bases are a match to TRBD1. The V and J ends lost 9 bases and 2 bases, in that order; junction bases with no gene match: 3. This CDR3 region has 12 residues. Germline V gene lookup returns CDR1 LNHDA and CDR2 SQIVND (reference sequence). CDR3 DNA: TGTGCCAGCCAGGACAGGGCCTACGAGCAGTACTTC. Translating gives CASQDRAYEQYF.

The chain has TRBV5-6 and TRBJ2-4, with a possible D match to TRBD2 (6 bases). CDR1 SGHDT and CDR2 YYEEEE come from the germline V gene. V was trimmed by 2 bases and J by 8 bases, leaving 17 bases between them. The CDR3 spans 15 residues. CDR3 DNA sequence: TGTGCCAGCAGCTTACCTGCGGAGGGTGTGCACATTCAGTACTTC. Translating gives CASSLPAEGVHIQYF. Supplemented by reference TRBV5-6 and TRBJ2-4, the full variable domain reads DAGVTQSPTHLIKTRGQQVTLRCSPKSGHDTVSWYQQALGQGPQFIFQYYEEEERQRGNFPDRFSGHQFPNYSSELNVNALLLGDSALYLCASSLPAEGVHIQYFGAGTRLSVL.

The rearrangement links TRBV6-5 to TRBJ1-2, with unresolved D. Germline V gene lookup returns CDR1 MNHEY and CDR2 SVGAGI. V dropped 8 bases and J dropped 10 bases, with 20 bases sitting between them. CDR3 length equals 13 residues. The CDR3 DNA is TGTGCCAGCCAAAACCTCGTTTTGGAGGACTACACCTTC. Residues: CASQNLVLEDYTF.

J is TRBJ2-1 and V is TRBV24-1, with D possibly TRBD1 on 6 matching bases. CDR1 and CDR2 from the germline V gene are KGHDR and SFDVKD. V was shortened by 2 bases and J by 6 bases, with 13 bases between the two germline ends. The length of the CDR3 is 15 residues. The CDR3 region has the DNA TGTGCCACCAGTGATTGGCCGGGACATTTCAATGAGCAGTTCTTC. Encoded protein: CATSDWPGHFNEQFF.

V and J are TRBV20-1 and TRBJ2-3, with 10 nucleotides matching TRBD2. Germline V gives CDR1 DFQATT, CDR2 SNEGSKA (reference sequence). Trimming took 3 bases from V and 9 from J; bases not matched to a gene: 12. The CDR3 consists of 15 residues. The CDR3, as DNA: TGCAGTGCTAGTCCTCTGGCTAGCGGGGGTCGAACGCAGTATTTT. Translation: CSASPLASGGRTQYF.

The chain is built from TRBV28 and TRBJ2-3; D ambiguous. CDR1 is MDHEN, CDR2 SYDVKM, per germline. The CDR3 has 12 residues. The ends were cut back, 1 base at V and 4 bases at J, with 3 bases in the middle. The CDR3 DNA follows: TGTGCCAGCAGTTTATCCGCAGATACGCAGTATTTT. Translation gives CASSLSADTQYF.

The CDR3 protein is CASSDTGPGQPQHF. The CDR3 DNA reads as TGTGCCAGCAGCGACACAGGGCCAGGTCAGCCCCAGCATTTT. V usage is TRBV2 and J usage is TRBJ1-5, with D possibly TRBD1 on 6 matching bases. Germline lookup yields CDR1 SNHLY and CDR2 FYNNEI. This CDR3 spans 14 amino acids. V lost 6 bases and J lost 6, with 15 bases in between.

The chain has TRBV11-2 and TRBJ2-2; 7 nucleotides agree with TRBD2. The CDR3 runs 12 residues. Germline CDR1 reads SGHAT; CDR2 reads FQNNGV. V was pared by 5 bases and J by 7 bases, with 1 base of the junction left unmatched. The CDR3 loop reads CASSGRGGELFF. The CDR3 coding sequence is TGTGCCAGCAGCGGGAGGGGCGGGGAGCTGTTTTTT. Using reference TRBV11-2 and TRBJ2-2 for the parts outside the CDR3, the full variable domain is EAGVAQSPRYKIIEKRQSVAFWCNPISGHATLYWYQQILGQGPKLLIQFQNNGVVDDSQLPKDRFSAERLKGVDSTLKIQPAKLEDSAVYLCASSGRGGELFFGEGSRLTVL.

The chain couples TRBV7-6 to TRBJ2-1, with 9 bases fitting TRBD2. The V and J ends lost 1 base and 4 bases, in that order; junction bases with no gene match: 2. The germline V gene encodes CDR1 SGHVS and CDR2 FNYEAQ. The CDR3 totals 15 residues. The CDR3 sequence is CASSLEAGGYNEQFF. The CDR3 DNA follows: TGTGCCAGCAGCTTAGAAGCGGGGGGATACAATGAGCAGTTCTTC.

The rearrangement joins TRBV5-1 to TRBJ2-5; 8 positions agree with TRBD2. CDR1 is SGHRS and CDR2 is YFSETQ in the germline V gene. With V trimmed by 2 bases and J by 5 bases, 2 bases remained unmatched. The CDR3 is made up of 13 amino acids. CDR3: CASSFPGGETQYF. The CDR3 DNA follows: TGCGCCAGCAGCTTTCCGGGAGGGGAGACCCAGTACTTC.

This clone was seen a handful of times. The chain employs TRBV25-1 and TRBJ2-5; 7 nucleotides match TRBD2. Germline CDR1 reads MGHDK; CDR2 reads SYGVNS. The CDR3 totals 13 residues. The junction had 2 bases not matched to a gene; V was cut back by 3 bases and J by 4 bases. The CDR3 here is CASSEGEGETQYF. CDR3 in DNA: TGTGCCAGCAGTGAGGGGGAGGGAGAGACCCAGTACTTC.

The gene calls are TRBV7-3 and TRBJ2-3; D possibly corresponds to TRBD2 (5 bases). CDR1 is SGHTA, CDR2 FQGTGA, per germline. The CDR3 extends over 15 amino acids. Trimming pared 5 bases from V and 6 bases from J, leaving 18 bases between. The CDR3 coding sequence is TGTGCCAGCAGCGGGGAACGGACTCCTTTCGATACGCAGTATTTT. Encoded protein: CASSGERTPFDTQYF.

The chain couples TRBV6-6 to TRBJ2-3, with a tentative D call TRBD2 (5 bases). V dropped 0 bases and J dropped 8 bases, with 15 bases sitting between them. Per the germline V gene, CDR1 is MNHNY and CDR2 is SVGAGI (reference sequence). This CDR3 has 15 residues. In DNA form, the CDR3 reads TGTGCCAGCAGTTACTCCCCTAGTCGGAGCGGTACGCAGTATTTT. The encoded protein is CASSYSPSRSGTQYF.

This chain uses TRBV18 with TRBJ1-2, with 9 positions matching TRBD1. CDR1 and CDR2 from the germline V gene are KGHSH and LQKENI. V shed 2 bases and J 10 bases; nucleotides not matched to a gene: 5. The CDR3 is 13 amino acids. CDR3 loop: CASSPSGTGFYTF. CDR3 in DNA: TGTGCCAGCTCACCATCCGGGACAGGGTTCTACACCTTC. The whole variable domain, filled in from reference TRBV18 and TRBJ1-2, reads NAGVMQNPRHLVRRRGQEARLRCSPMKGHSHVYWYRQLPEEGLKFMVYLQKENIIDESGMPKERFSAEFPKEGPSILRIQQVVRGDSAAYFCASSPSGTGFYTFGSGTRLTVV.

The chain joins TRBV9 to TRBJ1-2, with TRBD1 matching 7 bases. CDR3 size: 14 residues. Trimming cost V 4 bases and J 4 bases; bases outside gene matches: 7. Per germline, CDR1 SGDLS and CDR2 YYNGEE. CDR3 DNA sequence: TGTGCCAGCAGCCCCAGGGACAGTACCTATGGCTACACCTTC. Translated: CASSPRDSTYGYTF. The full variable domain, rest sourced from reference TRBV9 and TRBJ1-2, is DSGVTQTPKHLITATGQRVTLRCSPRSGDLSVYWYQQSLDQGLQFLIQYYNGEERAKGNILERFSAQQFPDLHSELNLSSLELGDSALYFCASSPRDSTYGYTFGSGTRLTVV.